This T cell receptor beta chain was recorded in a study of blood T cells in healthy people across ages. This CDR3 has 11 residues. The germline gives CDR1 SNHLY, CDR2 FYNNEI. With 7 bases removed from V and 5 bases from J, the gap between germline ends came to 6 bases. Notes on the study in general: Roughly linear declines in TCR beta diversity per million T cells occurred with age. Relative to aged donors, long-lived donors carried more naive CD4+ cells and displayed higher diversity.

PCR was performed a second time for 7 to 11 cycles using a sample-barcoded 5' primer and a J-beta primer mix. TCRdb re-called the 5' RACE reads through MiXCR, storing one row per CDR3 protein. Of about 1.5 million distinct CDR3 sequences in the sample, approximately 40% were seen once. This clonotype was seen repeatedly, ten times or more. Its target is not known. All donors came from Russia, were Caucasian and healthy, and spanned ages about 6 to 90. The specimen was blood. The V call is TRBV2, the J call TRBJ2-1, with D uncertain. This receptor was obtained from a woman younger than 35 in good health. The CDR3 spells CASTQNNEQFF. In DNA form, the CDR3 reads TGTGCCAGCACCCAAAACAATGAGCAGTTCTTC.